This T cell receptor (beta chain) was obtained from a study of blood T cell repertoires in COVID-19. Study details: Acute and convalescent COVID-19 samples came from the United States, Italy and Spain. Nucleic acid was either cDNA or gDNA, and it came from T cells, B-cell-depleted T cells, or PBMCs.

The authors' processing: Scientists estimated how many nucleated cells there were by amplifying reference gene primers. Profiling relied on immunoSEQ multiplex PCR, and the TCRdb table lists in-frame clones only, not all of them. That table supplies the V and J calls and clone size; D and trimming were determined from the DNA. The repertoire consists of 120,000 or so clones, with more than 70% occurring once and the leading ten covering about 1.5%. Trimming pared 3 bases from V and 3 bases from J, leaving 14 bases between. The CDR3 length is 15 residues. Germline V CDR1 and CDR2: KGHSH, LQKENI. Sequenced sample: peripheral blood. V gene TRBV18 combines with J gene TRBJ1-2; tentative D call: TRBD1 (6 bases). The clonotype comes from a human donor in a cohort sampled during active COVID-19. CDR3 DNA sequence: TGTGCCAGCTCACCGGGTGCAGCAGGGGACTATGGCTACACCTTC. Residues: CASSPGAAGDYGYTF. Looking up the rest from reference TRBV18 and TRBJ1-2 gives the full variable domain: NAGVMQNPRHLVRRRGQEARLRCSPMKGHSHVYWYRQLPEEGLKFMVYLQKENIIDESGMPKERFSAEFPKEGPSILRIQQVVRGDSAAYFCASSPGAAGDYGYTFGSGTRLTVV.